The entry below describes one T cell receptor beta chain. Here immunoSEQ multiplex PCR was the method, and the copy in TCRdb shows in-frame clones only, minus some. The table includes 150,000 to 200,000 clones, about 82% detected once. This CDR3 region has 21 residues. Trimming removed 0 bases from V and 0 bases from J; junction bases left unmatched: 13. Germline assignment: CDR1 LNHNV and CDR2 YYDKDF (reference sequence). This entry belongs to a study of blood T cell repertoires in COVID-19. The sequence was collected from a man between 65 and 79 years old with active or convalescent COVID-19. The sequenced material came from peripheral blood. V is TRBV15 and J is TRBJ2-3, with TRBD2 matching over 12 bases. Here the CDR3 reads CATSRDRGLAGPGMSTDTQYF. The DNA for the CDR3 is TGTGCCACCAGCAGAGATCGAGGACTAGCGGGGCCTGGGATGAGCACAGATACGCAGTATTTT.